The 26 T cell receptor beta chains presented below share a single source sample, sequenced in a study of T cell repertoires in cytomegalovirus infection. From the reads, TCRdb called clonotypes with MiXCR, one entry per CDR3 protein. The data hold about 330,000 distinct CDR3 sequences, with about 34% observed a single time. Antigens for these TCRs are unknown. The specimen was cultured PBMCs, collected from culture after CMV antigen stimulation. These receptors originate from a human donor in good health (CMV status not recorded). Some clones in this sample may be carry-over from other donors' samples.

This clonotype turned up a few times. This rearrangement joins TRBV12-5 to TRBJ1-1; D possibly corresponds to TRBD1 (5 bases). CDR1 LGHNT and CDR2 FRNRAP come from the germline V gene. This CDR3 spans 15 amino acids. V was pared by 2 bases and J by 4 bases, with 14 bases between. As DNA, the CDR3 is TGTGCTAGTGGTTTGCCCTCGGGGGGGGGCACTGAAGCTTTCTTT. Protein: CASGLPSGGGTEAFF.

This clonotype was detected a few times. This chain joins TRBV20-1 and TRBJ2-7; possibly TRBD2 for D (6 bases). Germline loops: CDR1 DFQATT, CDR2 SNEGSKA (reference sequence). The CDR3 runs to 15 residues. The V end lost 6 bases, the J end lost 2 bases, and 20 bases lay between the germline ends. Written as DNA, the CDR3 is TGCAGTGCCCGAATCTCCGGGACTCCAACCTACGAGCAGTACTTC. This codes for CSARISGTPTYEQYF.

This clonotype was counted ten times or more. This rearrangement joins TRBV2 to TRBJ1-5; 7 bases line up with TRBD1. CDR3 size: 13 residues. V lost 5 bases and J lost 4; bases outside the gene matches: 2. Per germline, CDR1 SNHLY and CDR2 FYNNEI. The CDR3 is CASSRDSNQPQHF. CDR3 coding DNA: TGTGCCAGCAGTCGGGACAGTAATCAGCCCCAGCATTTT.

This chain links TRBV20-1 with TRBJ2-2, with 13 bases that match TRBD2. CDR3 length equals 19 residues. Germline V lookup: CDR1 DFQATT, CDR2 SNEGSKA (reference sequence). The V and J ends lost 0 bases and 6 bases, in that order; junction bases with no gene match: 13. The chain's CDR3 is CSARDDTGGLAGVPGELFF. The CDR3, as DNA: TGCAGTGCTAGAGATGATACTGGTGGACTAGCGGGAGTCCCCGGGGAGCTGTTTTTT.

On this clonotype itself: The junction differs from germline at one of its ends, possibly a read error. This chain joins TRBV9 and TRBJ1-1; perhaps TRBD1 as D (6 bases). The CDR3 totals 10 residues. Germline CDR1 is SGDLS and CDR2 is YYNGEE. The CDR3 region is CASSGQGLCF. CDR3 nucleotide sequence: TGTGCCAGCAGCGGCCAGGGGCTGTGCTTT. The whole variable domain, filled in from reference TRBV9 and TRBJ1-1, reads DSGVTQTPKHLITATGQRVTLRCSPRSGDLSVYWYQQSLDQGLQFLIQYYNGEERAKGNILERFSAQQFPDLHSELNLSSLELGDSALYFCASSGQGLCFGQGTRLTVV.

This clonotype was counted only a few times. The chain couples TRBV7-2 to TRBJ2-3; TRBD2 matches at 8 bases. V was pared by 1 base and J by 5 bases, with 5 bases of the junction left unmatched. Germline assignment: CDR1 SGHTA and CDR2 FQGNSA. This CDR3 has 15 residues. The CDR3 sequence is CASSLGGRTIDTQYF. The CDR3 DNA sequence: TGTGCCAGCAGCTTAGGCGGGAGGACCATAGATACGCAGTATTTT. The full variable domain, in which reference TRBV7-2 and TRBJ2-3 provide the parts outside the CDR3, is GAGVSQSPSNKVTEKGKDVELRCDPISGHTALYWYRQSLGQGLEFLIYFQGNSAPDKSGLPSDRFSAERTGGSVSTLTIQRTQQEDSAVYLCASSLGGRTIDTQYFGPGTRLTVL.

The chain has TRBV7-9 and TRBJ2-5, with D possibly matching TRBD1 (5 bases). The CDR3 loop spans 14 amino acids. The germline V gene encodes CDR1 SEHNR and CDR2 FQNEAQ (reference sequence). Trimming took off 5 bases at V and 5 bases at J, with 15 bases between the two ends. The CDR3 loop reads CASSPGIIMETQYF. CDR3 in DNA: TGTGCCAGCAGCCCAGGGATCATCATGGAGACCCAGTACTTC.

This clonotype appeared a few times. The J gene is TRBJ1-4, the V gene TRBV20-1; 10 bases agree with TRBD1. The CDR3 is 15 amino acids. The V gene's germline CDR1 is DFQATT and CDR2 SNEGSKA (reference sequence). Germline trimming cut 4 bases from V and 5 bases from J; bases unmatched to any gene: 7. DNA of the CDR3: TGCAGTGCTACCCCCCTGGGACAGGGGAATGAAAAACTGTTTTTT. Its translation is CSATPLGQGNEKLFF.

J is TRBJ2-3 and V is TRBV7-9; a weak D match, TRBD2 (6 bases). The CDR3 extends over 15 amino acids. Trimming took off 5 bases at V and 6 bases at J, with 18 bases between the two ends. CDR1 is SEHNR, CDR2 FQNEAQ, per germline (reference sequence). The CDR3 sequence: CASSLSTGEQDTQYF. Written as DNA, the CDR3 is TGTGCCAGCAGCCTGAGTACGGGAGAACAGGATACGCAGTATTTT.

This chain links TRBV29-1 with TRBJ1-1, with no clear D. Germline V CDR1 and CDR2: SQVTM, ANQGSEA. The ends were cut back, 4 bases at V and 0 bases at J, with 9 bases in the middle. The CDR3 is 13 residues long. The CDR3 DNA reads TGCAGCGTTGGGTTCAGCATGAACACTGAAGCTTTCTTT. Protein: CSVGFSMNTEAFF. The variable domain in full, completed from reference TRBV29-1 and TRBJ1-1, reads SAVISQKPSRDICQRGTSLTIQCQVDSQVTMMFWYRQQPGQSLTLIATANQGSEATYESGFVIDKFPISRPNLTFSTLTVSNMSPEDSSIYLCSVGFSMNTEAFFGQGTRLTVV.

This clonotype was seen only a few times. The chain recombines TRBV19 with TRBJ2-1, with D tentatively TRBD1 (6 bases). V was shortened by 4 bases and J by 6 bases, with 13 bases between the two germline ends. The CDR3 is made up of 14 amino acids. In germline, CDR1 is LNHDA, CDR2 SQIVND (reference sequence). CDR3 region: CASSRQVWGNEQFF. CDR3 sequence (DNA): TGTGCCAGTAGTAGACAGGTTTGGGGCAATGAGCAGTTCTTC.

The chain is built from TRBV24-1 and TRBJ2-5, with 9 positions matching TRBD2. The germline CDR1 and CDR2 sequences are KGHDR and SFDVKD. The CDR3 runs to 16 residues. Losses at the gene ends were 1 base for V and 4 bases for J; bases not matched to a gene: 6. This CDR3 reads CATSDFLAGAGETQYF. As DNA, the CDR3 is TGTGCCACCAGTGATTTCTTAGCGGGAGCAGGAGAGACCCAGTACTTC.

This clonotype was observed a few times. The chain employs TRBV6-2 or TRBV6-3 and TRBJ2-1, with 7 bases lining up with TRBD2. V shed 6 bases, J shed 7 bases, and the junction held 15 bases outside the gene matches. CDR3 length equals 16 residues. From germline, CDR1 is MNHEY and CDR2 SVGEGT. CDR3 DNA sequence: TGTGCCAGCAGGCCCCTCGGGGGAGGGCCGTCGAATGAGCAGTTCTTC. Amino acid sequence: CASRPLGGGPSNEQFF.

This clonotype was seen just once. The CDR3 DNA is TGCGCCAGCAGCCAATTGGGAAGCTCCTACGAGCAGTACTTC. Its translation is CASSQLGSSYEQYF. The J gene is TRBJ2-7, the V gene TRBV4-1; D is ambiguous. With 2 bases removed from V and 0 bases from J, the gap between germline ends came to 8 bases. Per the germline V gene, CDR1 is MGHRA and CDR2 is YSYEKL. CDR3 length equals 14 residues.

The rearrangement joins TRBV7-9 to TRBJ2-1, with 10 bases aligning to TRBD1. V shed 6 bases and J 4 bases; nucleotides not matched to a gene: 3. The CDR3 extends over 14 amino acids. CDR1 and CDR2 from the germline V gene are SEHNR and FQNEAQ (reference sequence). In DNA, the CDR3 is TGTGCCAGCAGACAGGGACAGGGGTACAATGAGCAGTTCTTC. This encodes CASRQGQGYNEQFF. The whole variable domain, filled in from reference TRBV7-9 and TRBJ2-1, reads DTGVSQNPRHKITKRGQNVTFRCDPISEHNRLYWYRQTLGQGPEFLTYFQNEAQLEKSRLLSDRFSAERPKGSFSTLEIQRTEQGDSAMYLCASRQGQGYNEQFFGPGTRLTVL.

J is TRBJ2-3 and V is TRBV7-2, with D unclear. V dropped 3 bases and J dropped 2 bases, with 6 bases sitting between them. The CDR3 totals 13 residues. Germline lookup yields CDR1 SGHTA and CDR2 FQGNSA. CDR3 bases: TGTGCCAGCAGCTTGAGTTTCACAGATACGCAGTATTTT. Its translation is CASSLSFTDTQYF.

Only a few counts were recorded for this clonotype. The chain couples TRBV4-1 to TRBJ1-5, with D perhaps matching TRBD1 (5 bases). The CDR3 consists of 15 residues. Germline loops: CDR1 MGHRA, CDR2 YSYEKL. V gave up 2 bases and J gave up 2 bases, with 10 bases separating them. The CDR3 protein is CASSQTGVGNQPQHF. The CDR3, as DNA: TGCGCCAGCAGCCAAACAGGAGTAGGCAATCAGCCCCAGCATTTT.

This clonotype was counted a few times. The rearrangement uses TRBV4-2 and TRBJ2-1, with 12 nucleotides matching TRBD1. The CDR3 contains 15 residues. The trim removed 3 bases at V and 9 bases at J, leaving 6 bases unmatched. Germline values: CDR1 LGHNA, CDR2 YNFKEQ. The CDR3 region has the DNA TGTGCCAGCAGCCAGGCGGGACAGGGGGCCGGTGAGCAGTTCTTC. Encoded protein: CASSQAGQGAGEQFF.

The V gene is TRBV7-9, the J gene TRBJ2-3; possible D gene TRBD2, 6 bases. In germline, CDR1 is SEHNR, CDR2 FQNEAQ (reference sequence). The CDR3 contains 14 residues. V lost 5 bases, J lost 2 bases, and 11 bases lay in between. CDR3 nucleotides: TGTGCCAGCAGCCTCGCGGGGACCACAGATACGCAGTATTTT. It specifies CASSLAGTTDTQYF.

This clonotype was observed once. The chain employs TRBV7-2 and TRBJ1-3, with D possibly being TRBD1 (5 bases). Trimming cost V 5 bases and J 4 bases, with 18 bases left between them. The CDR3 contains 16 residues. Germline V gives CDR1 SGHTA, CDR2 FQGNSA. The CDR3 region is CASSGQTTGEGNTIYF. The DNA of the CDR3 is TGTGCCAGCAGCGGACAAACCACTGGTGAAGGAAACACCATATATTTT. Looking up the rest from reference TRBV7-2 and TRBJ1-3 gives the full variable domain: GAGVSQSPSNKVTEKGKDVELRCDPISGHTALYWYRQSLGQGLEFLIYFQGNSAPDKSGLPSDRFSAERTGGSVSTLTIQRTQQEDSAVYLCASSGQTTGEGNTIYFGEGSWLTVV.

J is TRBJ2-1 and V is TRBV19, with 13 nucleotides matching TRBD2. Looked up from germline, CDR1 is LNHDA and CDR2 is SQIVND (reference sequence). This CDR3 has 18 residues. Germline trimming cut 5 bases from V and 10 bases from J; bases unmatched to any gene: 17. CDR3 DNA: TGTGCCAGTAGTCCCCCCGGGGTCGGGACTAGCGGGATGGGCGAGCAGTTCTTC. Protein sequence: CASSPPGVGTSGMGEQFF.

The sample holds a few counts of this clonotype. The chain uses TRBV7-9 and TRBJ1-2; D gene unclear. The V gene's germline CDR1 is SEHNR and CDR2 FQNEAQ (reference sequence). Trimming removed 7 bases at V and 2 bases at J, with 11 bases between. The CDR3 covers 13 residues. The CDR3 spells CASIQTENYGYTF. DNA of the CDR3: TGTGCCAGCATCCAGACGGAGAACTATGGCTACACCTTC.

V is TRBV11-3 and J is TRBJ2-6; TRBD1 agrees at 7 bases. CDR1 and CDR2 (germline): SGHNT, YENEEA. The CDR3 contains 23 residues. V trimming: 7 bases; J trimming: 0 bases; junction bases outside the gene matches: 27. The CDR3 here is CASIRVGKFSRVRGYSGANVLTF. The CDR3 nucleotides are TGTGCCAGCATCCGGGTTGGGAAGTTTTCGCGAGTCAGGGGGTACTCTGGGGCCAACGTCCTGACTTTC. Full variable domain (missing parts from reference TRBV11-3 and TRBJ2-6): EAGVVQSPRYKIIEKKQPVAFWCNPISGHNTLYWYLQNLGQGPELLIRYENEEAVDDSQLPKDRFSAERLKGVDSTLKIQPAELGDSAVYLCASIRVGKFSRVRGYSGANVLTFGAGSRLTVL.

This sequence joins TRBV4-1 and TRBJ1-1; no definite D call. The CDR3 totals 13 residues. Germline-derived CDR1 and CDR2 are MGHRA and YSYEKL. V lost 2 bases to trimming and J lost 4 bases, with 8 bases between them. Here the CDR3 reads CASSQPWVTEAFF. CDR3 coding DNA: TGCGCCAGCAGCCAACCCTGGGTCACTGAAGCTTTCTTT.

The chain employs TRBV19 and TRBJ2-1; 10 bases agree with TRBD2. The CDR3 sequence is 14 residues long. J was trimmed by 3 bases and V by 6 bases; bases with no gene match: 2. Germline V gives CDR1 LNHDA, CDR2 SQIVND (reference sequence). The CDR3 sequence: CASSKREGYNEQFF. The CDR3 DNA follows: TGTGCCAGTAGCAAGCGGGAGGGCTACAATGAGCAGTTCTTC.

This clonotype has only a few counts. The rearrangement uses TRBV2 and TRBJ2-2; D is uncertain. Germline values: CDR1 SNHLY, CDR2 FYNNEI. Trimming took off 3 bases at V and 0 bases at J, with 8 bases between the two ends. The CDR3 has 15 amino acids. The chain's CDR3 is CASSESGANTGELFF. The CDR3 DNA sequence: TGTGCCAGCAGTGAGAGTGGGGCGAACACCGGGGAGCTGTTTTTT.